Listed here are 11 T cell receptor beta chains from one sample, sequenced in a study of blood T cell repertoires in COVID-19. Profiling relied on immunoSEQ multiplex PCR, and the TCRdb table lists in-frame clones only, not all of them. The sample carries more than 25,000 clones, approximately 88% recorded once. Sequencing was done on a sample of peripheral blood. Source of these receptors: a woman in her forties with active or convalescent COVID-19.

J is TRBJ1-6 and V is TRBV30; TRBD1 matches at 7 bases. The CDR3 has 18 residues. The germline V gene encodes CDR1 GTSNPN and CDR2 SVGIG (reference sequence). V lost 3 bases and J lost 3; bases outside the gene matches: 14. In DNA form, the CDR3 reads TGTGCCTGGAGGAGGACAGGAGACTTTAGCGTCTATAATTCACCCCTCCACTTT. This gives the protein CAWRRTGDFSVYNSPLHF. The whole variable domain, remainder taken from reference TRBV30 and TRBJ1-6, is SQTIHQWPATLVQPVGSPLSLECTVEGTSNPNLYWYRQAAGRGLQLLFYSVGIGQISSEVPQNLSASRPQDRQFILSSKKLLLSDSGFYLCAWRRTGDFSVYNSPLHFGNGTRLTVT.

V is TRBV9 and J is TRBJ2-2, with a tentative D call TRBD2 (7 bases). This CDR3 spans 17 amino acids. V was pared by 4 bases and J by 4 bases, with 20 bases between. The V gene's germline CDR1 is SGDLS and CDR2 YYNGEE. The CDR3 DNA reads as TGTGCCAGCAGCTCAAGGGGAGGGACAATCGGCACCGGGGAGCTGTTTTTT. Residues: CASSSRGGTIGTGELFF.

This clone has just one count. The genes are TRBV28 and TRBJ1-2; D is uncertain. Looked up from germline, CDR1 is MDHEN and CDR2 is SYDVKM. The CDR3 is 13 amino acids. V was shortened by 2 bases and J by 8 bases, with 12 bases between the two germline ends. CDR3 nucleotide sequence: TGTGCCAGCAGTTTAGTGGGGAGGGAGGGCTACACCTTC. Translated: CASSLVGREGYTF.

The chain carries TRBV7-9 and TRBJ2-7; D gene uncertain. V shed 5 bases and J shed 2 bases, with 7 bases lying between them. The CDR3 covers 12 residues. From germline, CDR1 is SEHNR and CDR2 FQNEAQ (reference sequence). Here the CDR3 DNA reads TGTGCCAGCAGCCCATCAGCCTACGAGCAGTACTTC. Translated, it gives CASSPSAYEQYF.

The chain recombines TRBV3-1 (or the pseudogene TRBV3-2) with TRBJ1-3; no firm D call. The V end lost 4 bases, the J end lost 4 bases, and 11 bases lay between the germline ends. CDR1 and CDR2 from the germline V gene are LGHDT and YNNKEL (reference sequence). This CDR3 has 14 residues. This CDR3 is CASSLPGVGNTIYF. CDR3 bases: TGTGCCAGCAGCCTCCCGGGTGTGGGAAACACCATATATTTT.

This clone was observed once. The chain employs TRBV10-1 and TRBJ2-7, with D maybe TRBD2 (5 bases). Germline values: CDR1 WNHNN, CDR2 SYGVQD (reference sequence). This CDR3 has 12 residues. Trimming pared 5 bases from V and 7 bases from J, leaving 12 bases between. CDR3 protein: CASSNRTGEQYF. Here the CDR3 DNA reads TGCGCCAGCAGTAACCGAACGGGGGAGCAGTACTTC.

This chain connects TRBV2 to TRBJ2-7; 9 nucleotides align to TRBD1. This CDR3 comprises 14 residues. Trimming cost V 6 bases and J 4 bases; bases outside gene matches: 7. Germline values: CDR1 SNHLY, CDR2 FYNNEI. The CDR3 region has the DNA TGTGCCAGCAGACCGGGACAGGGCTTATACGAGCAGTACTTC. As protein: CASRPGQGLYEQYF.

CDR3 sequence reads: CASSQRGDSNQPQHF. CDR3 DNA sequence: TGCGCCAGCAGCCAGCGGGGGGATAGCAATCAGCCCCAGCATTTT. The V gene is TRBV4-1, the J gene TRBJ1-5, with D perhaps matching TRBD1 (5 bases). The germline CDR1 and CDR2 sequences are MGHRA and YSYEKL. V was cut by 3 bases and J by 0 bases, with 9 bases left in between. CDR3 length: 15 amino acids.

The chain uses TRBV18 and TRBJ1-1; no firm D call. The germline gives CDR1 KGHSH, CDR2 LQKENI. Between the trimmed V and J ends, which lost 5 bases and 4 bases, there was a span of 20 bases. The CDR3 consists of 16 residues. The CDR3 region has the DNA TGTGCCAGCTCAGACAAAGCGGCCCCCAGGCTCACTGAAGCTTTCTTT. Protein: CASSDKAAPRLTEAFF.

The chain joins TRBV9 to TRBJ2-2, with TRBD1 matching 10 bases. The V gene's germline CDR1 is SGDLS and CDR2 YYNGEE. Trimming cost V 4 bases and J 3 bases; bases outside gene matches: 6. There are 16 residues in the CDR3. The CDR3 bases are TGTGCCAGCAGCCCTCGGGACAGGGGATACACCGGGGAGCTGTTTTTT. Translated, it gives CASSPRDRGYTGELFF.

This chain connects TRBV7-9 to TRBJ2-3; 12 bases align to TRBD2. Germline CDR1 and CDR2: SEHNR and FQNEAQ (reference sequence). After removal of 5 bases from V and 7 bases from J, the junction contained 13 bases not matched to a gene. The CDR3 is 17 residues long. Here the CDR3 DNA reads TGTGCCAGCAGCCCCCCCTCGAGCCTAGCGGGGGGGAATACGCAGTATTTT. Protein: CASSPPSSLAGGNTQYF.